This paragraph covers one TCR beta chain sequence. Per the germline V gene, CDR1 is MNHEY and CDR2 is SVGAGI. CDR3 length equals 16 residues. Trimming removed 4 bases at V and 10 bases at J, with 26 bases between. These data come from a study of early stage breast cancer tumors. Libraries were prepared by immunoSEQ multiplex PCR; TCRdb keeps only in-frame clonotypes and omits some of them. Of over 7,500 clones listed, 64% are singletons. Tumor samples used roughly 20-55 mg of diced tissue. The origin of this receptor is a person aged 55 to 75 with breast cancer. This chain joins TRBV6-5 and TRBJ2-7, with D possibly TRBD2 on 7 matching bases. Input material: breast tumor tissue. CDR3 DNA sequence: TGTGCCAGCAGTTCCAGAAAGTTCGTAGGGGGGGACCATCAGTACTTC. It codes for CASSSRKFVGGDHQYF.